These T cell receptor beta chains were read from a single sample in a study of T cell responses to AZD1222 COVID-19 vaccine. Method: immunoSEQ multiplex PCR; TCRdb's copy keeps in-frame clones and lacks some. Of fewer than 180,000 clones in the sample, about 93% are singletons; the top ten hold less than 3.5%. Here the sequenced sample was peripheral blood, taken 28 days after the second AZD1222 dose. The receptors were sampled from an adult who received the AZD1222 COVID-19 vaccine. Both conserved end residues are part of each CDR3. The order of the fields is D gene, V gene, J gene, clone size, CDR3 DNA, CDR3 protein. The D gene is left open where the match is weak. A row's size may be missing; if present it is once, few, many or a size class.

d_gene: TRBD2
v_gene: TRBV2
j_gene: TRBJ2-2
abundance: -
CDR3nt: TGTGCCAGCAGTGGTGGACTAGCGGAGGGACGAAGGGAGCTGTTTTTT
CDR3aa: CASSGGLAEGRRELFF

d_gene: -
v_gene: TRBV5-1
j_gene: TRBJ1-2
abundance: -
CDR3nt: TGCGCCAGCAGCTTGGCCCCGGACTCTAACTATGGCTACACCTTC
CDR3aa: CASSLAPDSNYGYTF

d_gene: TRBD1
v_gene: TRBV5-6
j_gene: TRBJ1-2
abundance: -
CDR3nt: TGTGCCAGCACCTCGGACAGGCTGGCGGGCTACACCTTC
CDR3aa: CASTSDRLAGYTF

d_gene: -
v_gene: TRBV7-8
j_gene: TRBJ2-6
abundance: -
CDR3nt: TGTGCCAGCAGCTTAAACAAGCGGGACAGAACTTTC
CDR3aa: CASSLNKRDRTF

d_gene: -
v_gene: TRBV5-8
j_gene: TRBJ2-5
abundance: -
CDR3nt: TGTGCCAGCAGCTTGGCCGTCAGGGGATGGGAGACCCAGTACTTC
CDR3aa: CASSLAVRGWETQYF

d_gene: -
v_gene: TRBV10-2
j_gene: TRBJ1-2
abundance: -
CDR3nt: TGCGCCAGCAGACAGGGTTACTATGGCTACACCTTC
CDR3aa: CASRQGYYGYTF

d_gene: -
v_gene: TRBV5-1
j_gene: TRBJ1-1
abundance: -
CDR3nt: TGCGCCAGCAGCTTTTACGGGGTCCCCGGCACTGAAGCTTTCTTT
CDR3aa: CASSFYGVPGTEAFF

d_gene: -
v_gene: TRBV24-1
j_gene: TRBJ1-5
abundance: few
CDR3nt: TGTGCCACCAGTGGTCCTGGGGGCAACAATCAGCCCCAGCATTTT
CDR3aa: CATSGPGGNNQPQHF

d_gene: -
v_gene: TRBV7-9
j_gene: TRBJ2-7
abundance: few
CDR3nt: TGTGCCAGCAGCTCCCTACGGGGGCAGTACTTC
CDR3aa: CASSSLRGQYF

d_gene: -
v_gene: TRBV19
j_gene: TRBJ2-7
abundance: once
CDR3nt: TGTGCCAGTAGTATGGGGGACGAGCAGTACTTC
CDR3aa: CASSMGDEQYF

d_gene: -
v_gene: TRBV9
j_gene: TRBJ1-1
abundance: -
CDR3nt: TGTGCCAGCAGCGTTGAAATGAACACTGAAGCTTTCTTT
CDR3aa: CASSVEMNTEAFF

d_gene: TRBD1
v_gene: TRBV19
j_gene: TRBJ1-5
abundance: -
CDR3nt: TGTGCCAGTAGCGGCGGGACAGGGGGCGCTGAGGGTAAGCCCCAGCATTTT
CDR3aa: CASSGGTGGAEGKPQHF

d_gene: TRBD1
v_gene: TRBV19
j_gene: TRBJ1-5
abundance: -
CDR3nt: TGTGCCAGTAGAGGATCGGACAGGGTCGGGTTCAATCAGCCCCAGCATTTT
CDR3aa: CASRGSDRVGFNQPQHF

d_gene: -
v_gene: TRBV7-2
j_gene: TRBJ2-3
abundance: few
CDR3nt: TGTGCCAGCAGCTTCTGGCCCGACGGTACGCAGTATTTT
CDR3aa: CASSFWPDGTQYF

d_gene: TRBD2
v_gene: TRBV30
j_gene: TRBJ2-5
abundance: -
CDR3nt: TGTGCCTGGTGTAGCGGGAGTGGGGAGACCCAGTACTTC
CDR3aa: CAWCSGSGETQYF

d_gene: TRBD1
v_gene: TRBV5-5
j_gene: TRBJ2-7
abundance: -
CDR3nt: TGTGCCAGCAGCTTCTCAGGCGGACAGGGGTCCTACGAGCAGTACTTC
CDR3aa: CASSFSGGQGSYEQYF

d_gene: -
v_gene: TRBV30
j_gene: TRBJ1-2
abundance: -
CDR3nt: TGTGCCTGGAGCCACCCCTGGAGGGTGCAACCGTATGGCTACACCTTC
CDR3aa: CAWSHPWRVQPYGYTF

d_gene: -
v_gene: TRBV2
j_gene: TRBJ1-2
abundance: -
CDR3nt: TGTGCCAGCAGTTTGACAGGCTCTCTCTATGGCTACACCTTC
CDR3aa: CASSLTGSLYGYTF

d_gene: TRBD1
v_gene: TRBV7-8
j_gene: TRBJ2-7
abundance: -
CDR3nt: TGTGCCAGCAGCACTAGGACAGGCCCCTCCTACGAGCAGTACTTC
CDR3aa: CASSTRTGPSYEQYF

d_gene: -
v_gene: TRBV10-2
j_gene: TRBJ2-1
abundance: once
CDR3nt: TGCGCCAGCAGTGGGTTTGGGGGGCTGGCCAATGAGCAGTTCTTC
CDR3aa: CASSGFGGLANEQFF

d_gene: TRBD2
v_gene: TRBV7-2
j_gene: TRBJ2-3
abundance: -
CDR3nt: TGTGCCAGCAGCTCCGGACTAGCCCCTGGCACGCAGTATTTT
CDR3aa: CASSSGLAPGTQYF

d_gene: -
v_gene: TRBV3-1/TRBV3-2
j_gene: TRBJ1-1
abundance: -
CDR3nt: TGTGCCAGCAGCCGGACTGACAACACTGAAGCTTTCTTT
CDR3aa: CASSRTDNTEAFF

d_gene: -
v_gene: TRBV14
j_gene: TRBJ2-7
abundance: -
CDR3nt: TGTGCCAGCAGCCAAGGGAATCGGCTAGAGCAGTACTTC
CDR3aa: CASSQGNRLEQYF

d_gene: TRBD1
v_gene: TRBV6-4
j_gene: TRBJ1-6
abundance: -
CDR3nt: TGTGCCAGCAGGGACAGGGTAGATTCACCCCTCCACTTT
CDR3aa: CASRDRVDSPLHF

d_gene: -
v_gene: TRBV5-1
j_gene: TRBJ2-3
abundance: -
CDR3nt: TGCGCCAGCTCCCTTGGGGCTGGGGTTGGGACAGATACGCAGTATTTT
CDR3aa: CASSLGAGVGTDTQYF

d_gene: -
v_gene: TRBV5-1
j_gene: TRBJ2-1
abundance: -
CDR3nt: TGCGCCAGCTCCGCCGGGGGCTCCTACAATGAGCAGTTCTTC
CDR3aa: CASSAGGSYNEQFF

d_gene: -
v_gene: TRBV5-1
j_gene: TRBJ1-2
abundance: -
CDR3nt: TGCGCCAGCAGCGGGGAGGCAGACTATGGCTACACCTTC
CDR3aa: CASSGEADYGYTF

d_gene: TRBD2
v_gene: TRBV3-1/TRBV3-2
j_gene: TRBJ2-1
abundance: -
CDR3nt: TGTGCCAGCAGCCAAGATCTGAGGACTAGCGGGAGGGGTGAGCAGTTCTTC
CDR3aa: CASSQDLRTSGRGEQFF

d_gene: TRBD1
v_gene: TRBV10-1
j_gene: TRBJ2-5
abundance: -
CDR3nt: TGCGCCAGCAGTGACGCTGGACAGGGACAAGAGACCCAGTACTTC
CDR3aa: CASSDAGQGQETQYF

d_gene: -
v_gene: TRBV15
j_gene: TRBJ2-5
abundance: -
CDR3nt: TGTGCCACCAGCGGGAGGTCGGGACGGGAGACCCAGTACTTC
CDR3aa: CATSGRSGRETQYF

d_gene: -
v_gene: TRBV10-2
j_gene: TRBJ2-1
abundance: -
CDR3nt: TGCGCCAGCAGTGAGGTATGGTCCGGTTCCTACAATGAGCAGTTCTTC
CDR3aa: CASSEVWSGSYNEQFF

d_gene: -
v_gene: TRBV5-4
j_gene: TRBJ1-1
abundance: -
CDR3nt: TGTGCCAGCAGTTCCGAGACGGGACTCACTGAAGCTTTCTTT
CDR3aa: CASSSETGLTEAFF

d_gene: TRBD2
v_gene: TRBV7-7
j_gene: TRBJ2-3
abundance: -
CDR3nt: TGTGCCAGCAGTGCGGGACTAGCGGTCACAGATACGCAGTATTTT
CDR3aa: CASSAGLAVTDTQYF

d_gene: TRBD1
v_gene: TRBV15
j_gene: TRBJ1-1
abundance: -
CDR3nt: TGTGCCACCAGCAGGGACAGGGTGAACACTGAAGCTTTCTTT
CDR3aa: CATSRDRVNTEAFF

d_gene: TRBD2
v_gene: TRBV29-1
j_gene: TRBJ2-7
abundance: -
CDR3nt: TGCAGCGTGGCTACTAGCGACTCCTACGAGCAGTACTTC
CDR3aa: CSVATSDSYEQYF

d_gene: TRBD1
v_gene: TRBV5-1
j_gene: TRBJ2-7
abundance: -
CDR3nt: TGCGCCAGCAGCTTAGGGACAGCAACCGCCTACGAGCAGTACTTC
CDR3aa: CASSLGTATAYEQYF